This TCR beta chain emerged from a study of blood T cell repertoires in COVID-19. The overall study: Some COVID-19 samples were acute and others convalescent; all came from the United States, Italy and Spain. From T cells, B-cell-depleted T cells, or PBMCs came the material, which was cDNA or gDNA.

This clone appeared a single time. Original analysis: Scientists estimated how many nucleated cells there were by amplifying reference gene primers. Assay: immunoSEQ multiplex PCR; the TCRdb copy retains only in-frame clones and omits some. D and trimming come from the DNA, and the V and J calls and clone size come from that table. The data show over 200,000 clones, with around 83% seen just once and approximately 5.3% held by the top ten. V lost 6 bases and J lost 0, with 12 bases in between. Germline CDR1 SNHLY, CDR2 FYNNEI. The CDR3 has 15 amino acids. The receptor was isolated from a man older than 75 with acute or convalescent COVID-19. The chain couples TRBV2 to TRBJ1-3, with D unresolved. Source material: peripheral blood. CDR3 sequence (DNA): TGTGCCAGCAGATCCGGGTCCCGCTCTGGAAACACCATATATTTT. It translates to CASRSGSRSGNTIYF.